The 10 T cell receptor beta chains reported below all come from one sample, sequenced in a study of blood T cell repertoires in COVID-19. Produced via immunoSEQ multiplex PCR; TCRdb's table is partial and in-frame only. The sample includes some 70,000 clones, around 86% of them seen just once. Sequenced input: peripheral blood. All receptors derive from a woman aged 55-69 years with acute or convalescent COVID-19.

The chain links TRBV5-4 to TRBJ1-1, with 8 bases aligning to TRBD1. V shed 9 bases and J 1 base; nucleotides not matched to a gene: 5. The CDR3 has 13 amino acids. The germline CDR1 and CDR2 sequences are SGHNT and YYREEE (reference sequence). CDR3 bases: TGTGCCACCTACAGGGGGTGGAACACTGAAGCTTTCTTT. It yields the protein CATYRGWNTEAFF. Using reference TRBV5-4 and TRBJ1-1 for the parts outside the CDR3, the full variable domain is ETGVTQSPTHLIKTRGQQVTLRCSSQSGHNTVSWYQQALGQGPQFIFQYYREEENGRGNFPPRFSGLQFPNYSSELNVNALELDDSALYLCATYRGWNTEAFFGQGTRLTVV.

The V call is TRBV5-1, the J call TRBJ2-1; 7 nucleotides match TRBD2. From germline, CDR1 is SGHRS and CDR2 YFSETQ. Germline trimming cut 0 bases from V and 9 bases from J; bases unmatched to any gene: 9. The CDR3 is 15 amino acids. The CDR3 reads CASSLVGAGSGEQFF. For the CDR3, the DNA is TGCGCCAGCAGCTTGGTCGGAGCGGGGTCCGGTGAGCAGTTCTTC.

The chain couples TRBV6-6 to TRBJ1-1; D not certain. Germline values: CDR1 MNHNY, CDR2 SVGAGI (reference sequence). The CDR3 runs to 14 residues. Trimming cost V 7 bases and J 1 base, with 13 bases left between them. The CDR3 sequence: CASIKWPPNTEAFF. DNA for the CDR3: TGTGCCAGCATCAAATGGCCCCCGAACACTGAAGCTTTCTTT.

The CDR3 DNA reads as TGTGCCAGTAGACTGACACAAACTAATGAAAAACTGTTTTTT. Protein product: CASRLTQTNEKLFF. This chain uses TRBV19 with TRBJ1-4; D gene uncertain. The V end lost 6 bases, the J end lost 1 base, and 9 bases lay between the germline ends. Germline V gene data show CDR1 as LNHDA and CDR2 as SQIVND (reference sequence). The CDR3 is 14 residues long.

This clone has only a few counts. The chain joins TRBV6-5 to TRBJ2-2; D may be TRBD2 (5 bases). V gave up 5 bases and J gave up 6 bases, with 13 bases separating them. Germline V lookup: CDR1 MNHEY, CDR2 SVGAGI. The CDR3 runs 14 residues. The CDR3 region is CASSQSGGAGELFF. DNA for the CDR3: TGTGCCAGCAGTCAATCAGGAGGCGCCGGGGAGCTGTTTTTT.

V gene TRBV20-1 combines with J gene TRBJ2-1; D is ambiguous. Trimming shortened V by 3 bases and J by 7 bases, and 13 bases separated the two germline ends. This CDR3 comprises 13 residues. Germline CDR1 and CDR2: DFQATT and SNEGSKA (reference sequence). CDR3 in amino acids: CSASASIKNEQFF. The DNA for the CDR3 is TGCAGTGCTAGTGCGAGTATCAAGAATGAGCAGTTCTTC.

The J gene is TRBJ2-1, the V gene TRBV19; no clear D. CDR3 size: 14 residues. The germline V gene has CDR1 LNHDA and CDR2 SQIVND (reference sequence). V dropped 1 base and J dropped 9 bases, with 13 bases sitting between them. CDR3 bases: TGTGCCAGTAGTATAGTTGAGCCCACGGGTGAGCAGTTCTTC. This gives the protein CASSIVEPTGEQFF.

The rearrangement links TRBV13 to TRBJ2-3, with 8 bases fitting TRBD2. The germline V gene encodes CDR1 PRHDT and CDR2 FYEKMQ (reference sequence). V was clipped by 0 bases and J by 2 bases; unmatched bases: 1. CDR3 length: 15 residues. This chain's CDR3 is CASSLGSGATDTQYF. For the CDR3, the DNA is TGTGCCAGCAGCTTAGGTAGCGGGGCCACAGATACGCAGTATTTT.

The table lists this clone with a count of one. Different DNA sequences within this sample yield the same CDR3. The gene calls are TRBV6-5 and TRBJ1-3, with D possibly being TRBD1 (5 bases). This CDR3 contains 15 residues. Between the trimmed V and J ends, which lost 0 bases and 4 bases, there was a span of 10 bases. CDR1 MNHEY and CDR2 SVGAGI come from the germline V gene. The CDR3 region is CASSYSPGRGNTIYF. As DNA, the CDR3 is TGTGCCAGCAGTTACTCGCCAGGGAGGGGAAACACCATATATTTT.

This clone was counted a few times. This chain uses TRBV5-4 with TRBJ1-1; maybe TRBD1 (6 bases). V dropped 3 bases and J dropped 0 bases, with 12 bases sitting between them. The CDR3 consists of 15 residues. Looked up from germline, CDR1 is SGHNT and CDR2 is YYREEE (reference sequence). CDR3 DNA sequence: TGTGCCAGCAGCTATATCGGGACACTGAACACTGAAGCTTTCTTT. As protein: CASSYIGTLNTEAFF.